These 26 T cell receptor beta chains share one sample of origin, sequenced in a study of Graves' ophthalmopathy and Graves' hyperthyroidism. Scientists amplified the TCR beta CDR3 regions from RNA transcripts. Scientists carried out first-round RT-PCR using HTBI primers and then a second-round multiplex PCR. TCRdb called the multiplex PCR reads again in MiXCR, with one record for every CDR3 protein. This table holds more than 1,000,000 distinct CDR3 sequences, about two fifths found once. Sequencing used peripheral blood or thyroid tissue (not recorded which). The receptors shown here come from an adult man with Graves' hyperthyroidism.

For the CDR3, the DNA is TGTGCCAGTAGTTCACGACAGGACACTGAAGCTTTCTTT. Translation: CASSSRQDTEAFF. This chain connects TRBV19 to TRBJ1-1; TRBD1 is a possible D gene (6 bases). V dropped 5 bases and J dropped 3 bases, with 10 bases sitting between them. Germline CDR1 LNHDA, CDR2 SQIVND (reference sequence). This CDR3 comprises 13 residues.

This clonotype was observed many times. The V and J genes are TRBV2 and TRBJ1-3; perhaps TRBD1 as D (6 bases). The CDR3 extends over 14 amino acids. The V gene lost 3 bases and the J gene lost 3 bases, with 9 bases spanning the gap. Per germline, CDR1 SNHLY and CDR2 FYNNEI. This CDR3 is CASSDGGRGNTIYF. CDR3 DNA sequence: TGTGCCAGCAGTGATGGGGGCCGTGGAAACACCATATATTTT.

Regarding this clonotype: An end of the junction does not agree with germline; a read error may underlie this. The rearrangement joins TRBV7-9 to TRBJ2-5, with D tentatively TRBD1 (6 bases). This CDR3 has 14 amino acids. The germline gives CDR1 SEHNR, CDR2 FQNEAQ (reference sequence). The CDR3 nucleotides read TGTGCCAGCAGCACCGGGACAATGCTTGAGACACAGTACTTC. Amino acid sequence: CASSTGTMLETQYF.

The V call is TRBV5-1, the J call TRBJ1-1; D is ambiguous. Trimming removed 8 bases at V and 5 bases at J, with 22 bases between. The CDR3 consists of 15 residues. Per the germline V gene, CDR1 is SGHRS and CDR2 is YFSETQ. CDR3 sequence: CASNLSSARETEAFF. CDR3 DNA: TGCGCCAGTAACTTGAGCAGTGCGCGCGAGACTGAAGCTTTCTTT.

The chain has TRBV12-3 or TRBV12-4 and TRBJ2-2; the D gene is possibly TRBD2 (6 bases). The CDR3 runs to 15 residues. Trimming shortened V by 4 bases and J by 0 bases, and 9 bases separated the two germline ends. The CDR3 DNA sequence: TGTGCCAGCAGTTCACTAGCCCCGAACACCGGGGAGCTGTTTTTT. This gives the protein CASSSLAPNTGELFF.

This clonotype was recorded once. A read error may produce the germline difference seen at one junction end. J is TRBJ2-2 and V is TRBV20-1, with 8 bases fitting TRBD1. The CDR3 runs 16 residues. The germline V gene has CDR1 DFQATT and CDR2 SNEGSKA (reference sequence). CDR3 bases: TGCAGTGCTACCGACAGGGGACGGGCGAACACTGGGGAGCTGTTTTTT. It translates to CSATDRGRANTGELFF.

Ten or more counts support this clonotype. The rearrangement joins TRBV7-9 to TRBJ2-7; D is unclear. The CDR3 extends over 14 amino acids. V shed 1 base and J shed 3 bases, with 10 bases lying between them. Germline V lookup: CDR1 SEHNR, CDR2 FQNEAQ (reference sequence). The CDR3 region has the DNA TGTGCCAGCAGCTTAGAGGTCAGATTCTACGAGCAGTACTTC. Translation: CASSLEVRFYEQYF. Full variable domain (outside the CDR3, taken from reference TRBV7-9 and TRBJ2-7): DTGVSQNPRHKITKRGQNVTFRCDPISEHNRLYWYRQTLGQGPEFLTYFQNEAQLEKSRLLSDRFSAERPKGSFSTLEIQRTEQGDSAMYLCASSLEVRFYEQYFGPGTRLTVT.

In regard to this clonotype: Sequence at one end of the junction differs from germline and may be a read error. The rearrangement joins TRBV7-9 to TRBJ2-2, with 9 bases aligning to TRBD1. Germline V gene lookup returns CDR1 SEHNR and CDR2 FQNEAQ (reference sequence). The length of the CDR3 is 15 residues. Here the CDR3 DNA reads TGTGCCAGCAGCAGGGGGGACAGGGACTCCGGGAAGCTGTTTTTT. It yields the protein CASSRGDRDSGKLFF.

This clonotype was found a few times. V gene TRBV28 combines with J gene TRBJ2-5, with D uncertain. Germline V gene sequence: CDR1 MDHEN, CDR2 SYDVKM. V lost 8 bases and J lost 7, with 20 bases in between. The CDR3 is made up of 14 amino acids. CDR3 in DNA: TGTGCCAGCTTTCCTCAACAGAGTTCTGGGACCCAGTACTTC. Protein: CASFPQQSSGTQYF.

This clonotype was counted ten times or more. The chain carries TRBV5-6 and TRBJ2-5; unclear D gene. Germline values: CDR1 SGHDT, CDR2 YYEEEE. V lost 1 base and J 9 bases, leaving 13 bases between the germline ends. The CDR3 contains 13 residues. The CDR3 protein is CASSLRRNRAQYF. The CDR3 bases are TGTGCCAGCAGCTTGCGCAGGAACCGGGCCCAGTACTTC.

This clonotype has a count of ten or more. CDR3 region: CSARMGPGETQYF. CDR3 coding DNA: TGCAGTGCTAGAATGGGGCCTGGGGAGACCCAGTACTTC. The chain is built from TRBV20-1 and TRBJ2-5, with D possibly matching TRBD1 (5 bases). V was pared by 2 bases and J by 5 bases, with 12 bases between. Germline CDR1 is DFQATT and CDR2 is SNEGSKA (reference sequence). CDR3 size: 13 residues.

This clonotype was found a few times. The chain is built from TRBV7-8 and TRBJ1-2; TRBD1 might be the D (5 bases). The V gene lost 7 bases and the J gene lost 6 bases, with 15 bases spanning the gap. Looked up from germline, CDR1 is SGHVS and CDR2 is FQNEAQ. The CDR3 totals 13 residues. The DNA for the CDR3 is TGTGCCAGCACTCAGAGGGGTGGGAATGGCTACACCTTC. It encodes CASTQRGGNGYTF.

This clonotype was picked up a small number of times. The V gene is TRBV14, the J gene TRBJ2-5; D unclear. Germline values: CDR1 SGHDN, CDR2 FVKESK. V shed 0 bases and J shed 4 bases, with 15 bases lying between them. The CDR3 is 16 amino acids. This CDR3 reads CASSQDLRGVGETQYF. CDR3 nucleotide sequence: TGTGCCAGCAGCCAAGATCTGCGTGGGGTAGGAGAGACCCAGTACTTC.

Many counts were recorded for this clonotype. The J gene is TRBJ1-2, the V gene TRBV29-1; no clear D. Deletions cut 0 bases from V and 2 bases from J, with 16 bases between. This CDR3 has 16 residues. Looked up from germline, CDR1 is SQVTM and CDR2 is ANQGSEA. The CDR3 loop reads CSVEDNRDPGNYGYTF. CDR3 DNA sequence: TGCAGCGTTGAAGATAACCGGGATCCGGGAAACTATGGCTACACCTTC.

This clonotype was picked up many times. The rearrangement joins TRBV6-5 to TRBJ1-5; D might be TRBD1 (6 bases). The CDR3 is 14 residues long. V lost 0 bases to trimming and J lost 6 bases, with 9 bases between them. Germline CDR1 reads MNHEY; CDR2 reads SVGAGI. The CDR3 reads CASSYSGGGQPQHF. The CDR3 DNA is TGTGCCAGCAGTTACTCGGGGGGCGGTCAGCCCCAGCATTTT.

V is TRBV28 and J is TRBJ1-1, with a weak D call TRBD1 (5 bases). Germline V gene sequence: CDR1 MDHEN, CDR2 SYDVKM. Trimming took 7 bases from V and 3 from J, leaving 15 bases between them. The CDR3 length is 14 residues. The chain's CDR3 is CASNLEGSYTEAFF. The DNA of the CDR3 is TGTGCCAGCAACCTCGAGGGGAGTTACACTGAAGCTTTCTTT.

This clonotype was seen only once. The V gene is TRBV7-9, the J gene TRBJ1-4; D uncertain. Germline CDR1 reads SEHNR; CDR2 reads FQNEAQ (reference sequence). This CDR3 contains 13 residues. V was cut by 5 bases and J by 5 bases, with 9 bases left in between. The DNA for the CDR3 is TGTGCCAGCAGCCCGGGGAAGAATGAAAAACTGTTTTTT. Translating it yields CASSPGKNEKLFF.

Many counts were recorded for this clonotype. The chain combines TRBV9 with TRBJ1-4; D is uncertain. CDR3 length: 12 residues. V was pared by 0 bases and J by 13 bases, with 10 bases between. The germline V gene encodes CDR1 SGDLS and CDR2 YYNGEE. The CDR3 spells CASSVDGSGLFF. The CDR3 nucleotides are TGTGCCAGCAGCGTAGACGGATCGGGACTGTTTTTT.

CDR3 DNA: TGTGCCAGTAGTATTCTAGCCAGCTCCTATAATTCACCCCTCCACTTT. Amino acids: CASSILASSYNSPLHF. V usage is TRBV19 and J usage is TRBJ1-6; unclear D gene. V was shortened by 3 bases and J by 0 bases, with 9 bases between the two germline ends. CDR1 is LNHDA and CDR2 is SQIVND in the germline V gene (reference sequence). The CDR3 sequence is 16 residues long.

V and J are TRBV10-1 and TRBJ2-6, with D possibly being TRBD2 (7 bases). V was clipped by 2 bases and J by 2 bases, with 10 bases between them. CDR3 length: 16 amino acids. Germline V gene data show CDR1 as WNHNN and CDR2 as SYGVQD (reference sequence). This chain's CDR3 is CASSEAGATGANVLTF. For the CDR3, the DNA is TGCGCCAGCAGTGAGGCGGGGGCGACTGGGGCCAACGTCCTGACTTTC.

The chain joins TRBV2 to TRBJ1-4, with TRBD1 as a possible D gene (6 bases). CDR1 is SNHLY and CDR2 is FYNNEI in the germline V gene. This CDR3 has 15 residues. Between the trimmed V and J ends, which lost 8 bases and 3 bases, there was a span of 16 bases. This CDR3 is CASVWAGAANEKLFF. The CDR3 coding sequence is TGTGCCAGCGTTTGGGCGGGGGCGGCTAATGAAAAACTGTTTTTT. The full variable domain, completed using reference TRBV2 and TRBJ1-4, is EPEVTQTPSHQVTQMGQEVILRCVPISNHLYFYWYRQILGQKVEFLVSFYNNEISEKSEIFDDQFSVERPDGSNFTLKIRSTKLEDSAMYFCASVWAGAANEKLFFGSGTQLSVL.

This clonotype was recorded at least ten times. The V and J genes are TRBV15 and TRBJ2-2, with 8 bases identical to TRBD1. V lost 9 bases and J lost 3; bases outside the gene matches: 9. CDR1 and CDR2 from the germline V gene are LNHNV and YYDKDF (reference sequence). The CDR3 runs to 15 residues. The CDR3 reads CATKKEGQDTGELFF. The CDR3 DNA reads TGTGCCACAAAAAAAGAGGGACAGGACACCGGGGAGCTGTTTTTT.

Remarks on this clonotype: A much larger clone is a single base away; this may be a read error. This CDR3 is missing its conserved last phenylalanine or tryptophan, likely due to a read error. The chain joins TRBV10-3 to TRBJ2-7; D call uncertain. The V end was cut by 10 bases, the J end by 3 bases, with 10 bases between. CDR1 and CDR2 (germline): ENHRY, SYGVKD. This CDR3 spans 11 amino acids. CDR3 sequence reads: CATHDGYEQYL. CDR3 bases: TGTGCCACTCACGACGGCTACGAGCAGTACCTC.

The rearrangement joins TRBV24-1 to TRBJ1-4; 8 nucleotides agree with TRBD1. Unmatched junction bases numbered 8, after V lost 7 bases and J lost 8 bases. Germline-derived CDR1 and CDR2 are KGHDR and SFDVKD. The length of the CDR3 is 14 residues. CDR3 coding DNA: TGTGCCACCAGCACCGGGACAGGTGCCGAAAAACTGTTTTTT. Amino acids: CATSTGTGAEKLFF.

This clonotype was picked up one time. This sequence joins TRBV29-1 and TRBJ2-7, with D possibly matching TRBD1 (6 bases). Per the germline V gene, CDR1 is SQVTM and CDR2 is ANQGSEA. With 8 bases removed from V and 3 bases from J, the gap between germline ends came to 14 bases. The CDR3 loop spans 12 amino acids. In nucleotides, the CDR3 is TGCAGCATGCGACAGGACGGCTACGAGCAGTACTTC. Protein: CSMRQDGYEQYF.

The rearrangement joins TRBV25-1 to TRBJ1-1; D might be TRBD1 (6 bases). CDR1 is MGHDK and CDR2 is SYGVNS in the germline V gene. V lost 5 bases and J lost 1, with 17 bases in between. The CDR3 sequence is 16 residues long. CDR3 sequence (DNA): TGTGCCAGCAGTTTAGGGGAACAGGGCGGGAACACTGAAGCTTTCTTT. Translation gives CASSLGEQGGNTEAFF.